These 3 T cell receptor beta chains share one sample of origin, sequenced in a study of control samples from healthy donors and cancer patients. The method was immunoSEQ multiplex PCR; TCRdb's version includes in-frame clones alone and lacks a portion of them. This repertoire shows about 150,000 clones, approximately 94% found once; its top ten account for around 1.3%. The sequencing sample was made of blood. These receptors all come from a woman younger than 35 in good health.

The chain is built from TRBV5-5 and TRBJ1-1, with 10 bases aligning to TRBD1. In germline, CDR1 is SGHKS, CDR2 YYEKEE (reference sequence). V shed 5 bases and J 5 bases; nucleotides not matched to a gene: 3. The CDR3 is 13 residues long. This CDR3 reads CASRTGGYTEAFF. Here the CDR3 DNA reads TGTGCCAGCAGGACAGGGGGCTATACTGAAGCTTTCTTT.

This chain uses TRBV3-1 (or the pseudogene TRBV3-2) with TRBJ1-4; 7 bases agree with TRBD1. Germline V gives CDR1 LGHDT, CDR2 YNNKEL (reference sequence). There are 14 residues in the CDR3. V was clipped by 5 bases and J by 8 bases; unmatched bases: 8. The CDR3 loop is CASSTDRVVEKLFF. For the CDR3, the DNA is TGTGCCAGCAGCACCGACAGGGTAGTGGAAAAACTGTTTTTT.

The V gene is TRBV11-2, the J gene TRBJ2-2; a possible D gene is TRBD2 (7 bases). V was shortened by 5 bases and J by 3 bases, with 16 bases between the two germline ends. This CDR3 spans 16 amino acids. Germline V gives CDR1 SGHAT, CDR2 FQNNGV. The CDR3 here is CASSTRGGGDTGELFF. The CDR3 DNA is TGTGCCAGCAGCACCCGAGGGGGAGGGGACACCGGGGAGCTGTTTTTT.